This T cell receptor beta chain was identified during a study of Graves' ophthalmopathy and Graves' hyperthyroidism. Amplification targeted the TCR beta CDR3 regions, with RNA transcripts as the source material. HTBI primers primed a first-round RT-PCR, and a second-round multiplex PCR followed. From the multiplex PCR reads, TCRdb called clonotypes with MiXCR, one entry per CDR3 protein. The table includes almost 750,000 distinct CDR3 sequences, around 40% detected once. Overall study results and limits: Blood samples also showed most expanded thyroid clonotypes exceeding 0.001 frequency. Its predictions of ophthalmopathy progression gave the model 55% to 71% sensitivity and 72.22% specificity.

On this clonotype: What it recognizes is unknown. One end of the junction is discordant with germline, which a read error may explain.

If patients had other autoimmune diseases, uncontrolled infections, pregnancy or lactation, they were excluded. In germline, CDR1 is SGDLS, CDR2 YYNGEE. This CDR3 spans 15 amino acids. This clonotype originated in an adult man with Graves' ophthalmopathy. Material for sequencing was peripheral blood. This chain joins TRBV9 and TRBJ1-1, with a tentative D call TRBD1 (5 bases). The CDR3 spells CASSHRGGMNTEAFF. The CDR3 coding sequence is TGCGCCAGCAGCCACCGCGGGGGGATGAACACTGAAGCTTTCTTT.